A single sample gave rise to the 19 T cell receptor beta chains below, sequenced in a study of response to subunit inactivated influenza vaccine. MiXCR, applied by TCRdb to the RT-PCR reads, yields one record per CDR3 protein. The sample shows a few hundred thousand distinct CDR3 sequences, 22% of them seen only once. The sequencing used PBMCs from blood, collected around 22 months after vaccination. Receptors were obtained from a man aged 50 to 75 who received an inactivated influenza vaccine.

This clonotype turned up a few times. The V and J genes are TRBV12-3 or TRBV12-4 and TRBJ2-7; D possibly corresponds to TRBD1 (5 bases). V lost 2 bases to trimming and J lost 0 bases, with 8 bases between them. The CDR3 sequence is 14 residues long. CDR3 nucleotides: TGTGCCAGCAGTTTACAGGGTCACTCCTACGAGCAGTACTTC. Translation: CASSLQGHSYEQYF.

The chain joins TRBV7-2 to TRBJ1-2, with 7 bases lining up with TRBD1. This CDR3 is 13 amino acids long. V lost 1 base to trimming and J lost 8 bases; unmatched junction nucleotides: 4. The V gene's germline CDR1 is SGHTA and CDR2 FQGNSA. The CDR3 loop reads CASSLEGARGYTF. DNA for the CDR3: TGTGCCAGCAGCTTAGAGGGGGCTCGGGGCTACACCTTC.

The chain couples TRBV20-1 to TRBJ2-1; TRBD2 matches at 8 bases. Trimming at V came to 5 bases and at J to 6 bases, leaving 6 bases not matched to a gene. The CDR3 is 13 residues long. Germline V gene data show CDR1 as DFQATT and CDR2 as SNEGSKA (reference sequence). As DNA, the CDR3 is TGCAGTGCTGGTAGCGGGATGTTCAATGAGCAGTTCTTC. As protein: CSAGSGMFNEQFF.

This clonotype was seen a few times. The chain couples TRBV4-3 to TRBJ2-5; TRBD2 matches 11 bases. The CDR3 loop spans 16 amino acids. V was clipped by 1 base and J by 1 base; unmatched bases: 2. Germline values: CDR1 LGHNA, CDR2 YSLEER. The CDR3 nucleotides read TGCGCCAGCAGCCAAGGACTAGCGGGGCTCCAAGAGACCCAGTACTTC. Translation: CASSQGLAGLQETQYF.

The CDR3 loop is CASSFIFRANTGELFF. The CDR3 DNA follows: TGTGCCAGCAGCTTCATTTTCCGAGCGAACACCGGGGAGCTGTTTTTT. The chain has TRBV7-8 and TRBJ2-2; D is ambiguous. Per germline, CDR1 SGHVS and CDR2 FQNEAQ. This CDR3 region has 16 residues. Trimming took off 3 bases at V and 0 bases at J, with 11 bases between the two ends.

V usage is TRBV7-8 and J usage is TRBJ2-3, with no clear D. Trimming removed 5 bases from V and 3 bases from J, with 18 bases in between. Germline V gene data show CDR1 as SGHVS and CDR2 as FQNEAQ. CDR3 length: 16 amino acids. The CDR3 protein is CASSPQGSSRTDTQYF. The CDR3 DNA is TGTGCCAGCAGCCCTCAAGGTAGCTCTAGAACAGATACGCAGTATTTT.

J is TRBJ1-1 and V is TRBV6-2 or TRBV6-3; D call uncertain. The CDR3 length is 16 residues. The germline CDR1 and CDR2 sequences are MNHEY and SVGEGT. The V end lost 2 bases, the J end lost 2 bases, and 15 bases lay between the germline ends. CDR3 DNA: TGTGCCAGCAGTTACACGGGCGGAGGTCTAAACACTGAAGCTTTCTTT. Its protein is CASSYTGGGLNTEAFF.

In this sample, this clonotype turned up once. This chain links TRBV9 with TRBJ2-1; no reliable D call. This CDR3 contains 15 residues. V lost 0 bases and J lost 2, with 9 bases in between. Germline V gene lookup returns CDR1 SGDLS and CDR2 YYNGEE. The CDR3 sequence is CASSVAGLAYNEQFF. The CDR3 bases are TGTGCCAGCAGCGTAGCGGGTTTGGCCTACAATGAGCAGTTCTTC.

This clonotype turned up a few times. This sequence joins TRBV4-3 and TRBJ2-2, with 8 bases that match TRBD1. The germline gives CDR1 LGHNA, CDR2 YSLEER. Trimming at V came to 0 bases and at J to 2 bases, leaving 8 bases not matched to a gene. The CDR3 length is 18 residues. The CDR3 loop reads CASSQEQWGQVNTGELFF. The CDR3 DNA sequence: TGCGCCAGCAGCCAAGAACAATGGGGACAGGTTAACACCGGGGAGCTGTTTTTT.

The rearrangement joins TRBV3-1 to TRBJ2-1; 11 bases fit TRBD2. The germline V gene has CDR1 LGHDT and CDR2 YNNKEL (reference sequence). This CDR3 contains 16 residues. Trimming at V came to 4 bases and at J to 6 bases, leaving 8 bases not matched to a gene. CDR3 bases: TGTGCCAGCAGCCTCACGGCTAGCGGGGGGTTCAATGAGCAGTTCTTC. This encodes CASSLTASGGFNEQFF.

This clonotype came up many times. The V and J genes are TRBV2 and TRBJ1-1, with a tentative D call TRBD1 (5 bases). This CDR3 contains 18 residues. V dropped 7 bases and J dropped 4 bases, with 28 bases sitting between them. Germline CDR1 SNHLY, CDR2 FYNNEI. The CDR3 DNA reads TGTGCCAGCACAACCACCAAAGGGTTTGGGGCGCCGGTCACTGAAGCTTTCTTT. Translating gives CASTTTKGFGAPVTEAFF.

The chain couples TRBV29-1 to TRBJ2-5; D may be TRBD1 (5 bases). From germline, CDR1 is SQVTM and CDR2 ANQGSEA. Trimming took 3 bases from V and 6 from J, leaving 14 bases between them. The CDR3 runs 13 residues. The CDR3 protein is CSVDRGPGKTQYF. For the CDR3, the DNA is TGCAGCGTTGATAGGGGTCCAGGGAAGACCCAGTACTTC.

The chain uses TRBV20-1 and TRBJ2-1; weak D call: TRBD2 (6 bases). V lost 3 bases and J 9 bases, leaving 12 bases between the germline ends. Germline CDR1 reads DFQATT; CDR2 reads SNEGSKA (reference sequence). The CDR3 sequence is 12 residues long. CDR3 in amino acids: CSARLTRPEQFF. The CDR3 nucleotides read TGCAGTGCTAGGTTGACTAGGCCTGAGCAGTTCTTC.

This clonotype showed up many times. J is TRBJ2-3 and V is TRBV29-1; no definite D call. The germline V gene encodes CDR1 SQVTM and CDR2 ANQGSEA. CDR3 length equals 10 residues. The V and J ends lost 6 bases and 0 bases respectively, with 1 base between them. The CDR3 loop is CSVSTDTQYF. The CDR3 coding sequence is TGCAGCGTGAGCACAGATACGCAGTATTTT.

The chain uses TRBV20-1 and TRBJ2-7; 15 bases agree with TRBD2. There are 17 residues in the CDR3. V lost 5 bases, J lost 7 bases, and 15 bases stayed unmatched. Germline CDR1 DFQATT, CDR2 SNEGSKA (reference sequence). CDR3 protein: CSASPSGTSGRSIEQYF. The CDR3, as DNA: TGCAGTGCTTCCCCCTCCGGGACTAGCGGGAGGTCCATTGAGCAGTACTTC.

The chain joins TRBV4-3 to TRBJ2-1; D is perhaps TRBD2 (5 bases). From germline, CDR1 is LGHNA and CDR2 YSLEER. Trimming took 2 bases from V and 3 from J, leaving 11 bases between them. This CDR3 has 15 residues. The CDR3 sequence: CASSQYVDYYNEQFF. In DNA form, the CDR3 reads TGCGCCAGCAGCCAATATGTTGACTACTACAATGAGCAGTTCTTC.

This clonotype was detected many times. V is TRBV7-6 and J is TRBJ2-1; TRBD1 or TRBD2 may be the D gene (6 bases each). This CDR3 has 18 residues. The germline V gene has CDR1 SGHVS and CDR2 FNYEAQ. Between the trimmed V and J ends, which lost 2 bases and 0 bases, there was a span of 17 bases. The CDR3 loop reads CASSLLRGDWPSYNEQFF. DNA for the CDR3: TGTGCCAGCAGCTTACTAAGGGGGGATTGGCCCTCCTACAATGAGCAGTTCTTC.

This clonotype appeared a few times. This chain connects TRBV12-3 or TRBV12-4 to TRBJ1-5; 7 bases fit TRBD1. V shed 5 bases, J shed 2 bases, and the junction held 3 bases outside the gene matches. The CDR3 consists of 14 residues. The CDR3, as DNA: TGTGCCAGCAGTACAGGGGCGCGCAATCAGCCCCAGCATTTT. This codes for CASSTGARNQPQHF.

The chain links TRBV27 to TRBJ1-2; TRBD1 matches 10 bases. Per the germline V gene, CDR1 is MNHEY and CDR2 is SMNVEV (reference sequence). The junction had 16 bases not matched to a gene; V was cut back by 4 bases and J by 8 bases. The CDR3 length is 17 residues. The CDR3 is CASSYQTGGAIYAGYTF. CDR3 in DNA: TGTGCCAGCAGTTACCAGACAGGGGGCGCGATCTATGCCGGCTACACCTTC.